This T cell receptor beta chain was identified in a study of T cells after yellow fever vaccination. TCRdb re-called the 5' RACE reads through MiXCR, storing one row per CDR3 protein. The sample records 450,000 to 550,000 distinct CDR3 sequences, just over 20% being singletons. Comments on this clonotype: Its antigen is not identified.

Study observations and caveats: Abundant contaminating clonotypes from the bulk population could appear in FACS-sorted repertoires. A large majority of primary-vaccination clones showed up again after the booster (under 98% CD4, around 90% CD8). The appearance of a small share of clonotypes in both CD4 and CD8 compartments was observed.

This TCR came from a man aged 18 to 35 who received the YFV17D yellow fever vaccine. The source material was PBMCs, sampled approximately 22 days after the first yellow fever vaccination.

This CDR3 reads CASSYLTGMNEKLFF. CDR3 sequence (DNA): TGTGCCAGCAGTTACCTGACAGGGATGAATGAAAAACTGTTTTTT. This chain uses TRBV12-3 or TRBV12-4 with TRBJ1-4; 7 positions agree with TRBD1. Trimming cost V 4 bases and J 5 bases; bases outside gene matches: 7. The CDR3 totals 15 residues.